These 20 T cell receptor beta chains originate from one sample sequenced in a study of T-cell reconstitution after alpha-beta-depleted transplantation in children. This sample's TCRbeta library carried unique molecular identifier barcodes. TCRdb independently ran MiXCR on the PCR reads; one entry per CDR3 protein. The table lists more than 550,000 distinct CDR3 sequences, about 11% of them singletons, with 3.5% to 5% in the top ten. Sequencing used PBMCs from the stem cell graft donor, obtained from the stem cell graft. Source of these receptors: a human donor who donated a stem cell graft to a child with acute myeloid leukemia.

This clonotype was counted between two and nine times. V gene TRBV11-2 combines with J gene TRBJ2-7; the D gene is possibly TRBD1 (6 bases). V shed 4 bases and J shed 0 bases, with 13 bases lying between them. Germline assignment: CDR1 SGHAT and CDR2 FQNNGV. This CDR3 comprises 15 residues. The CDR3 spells CASSSDRLSSYEQYF. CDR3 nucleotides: TGTGCCAGCAGCTCCGACAGGCTTAGCTCCTACGAGCAGTACTTC.

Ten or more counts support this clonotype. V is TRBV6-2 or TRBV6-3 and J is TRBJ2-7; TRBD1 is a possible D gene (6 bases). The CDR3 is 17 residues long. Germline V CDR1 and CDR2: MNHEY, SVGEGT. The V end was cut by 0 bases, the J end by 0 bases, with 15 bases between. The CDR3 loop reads CASSYSTGKRYSYEQYF. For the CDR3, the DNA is TGTGCCAGCAGTTACTCTACAGGGAAGAGGTACTCCTACGAGCAGTACTTC.

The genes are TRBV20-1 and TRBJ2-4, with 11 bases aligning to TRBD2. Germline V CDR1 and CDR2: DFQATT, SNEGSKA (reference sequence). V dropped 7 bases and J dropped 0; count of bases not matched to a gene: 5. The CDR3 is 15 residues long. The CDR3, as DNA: TGCAGTGGGCTAGCGGGAGGACTAGCCAAAAACATTCAGTACTTC. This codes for CSGLAGGLAKNIQYF.

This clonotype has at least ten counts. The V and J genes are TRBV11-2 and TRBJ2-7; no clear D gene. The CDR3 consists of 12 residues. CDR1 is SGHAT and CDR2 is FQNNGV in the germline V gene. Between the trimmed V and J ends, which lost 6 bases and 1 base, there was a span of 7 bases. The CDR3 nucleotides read TGTGCCAGCAGAACGGCATCCTACGAGCAGTACTTC. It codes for CASRTASYEQYF.

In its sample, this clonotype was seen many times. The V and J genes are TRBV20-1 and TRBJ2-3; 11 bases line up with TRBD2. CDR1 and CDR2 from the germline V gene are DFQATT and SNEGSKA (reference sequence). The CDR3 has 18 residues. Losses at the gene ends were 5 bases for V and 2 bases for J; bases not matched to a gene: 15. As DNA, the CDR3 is TGCAGTGCTCATTCCGGGACTAGCGGATGGGGTTACACAGATACGCAGTATTTT. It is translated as CSAHSGTSGWGYTDTQYF.

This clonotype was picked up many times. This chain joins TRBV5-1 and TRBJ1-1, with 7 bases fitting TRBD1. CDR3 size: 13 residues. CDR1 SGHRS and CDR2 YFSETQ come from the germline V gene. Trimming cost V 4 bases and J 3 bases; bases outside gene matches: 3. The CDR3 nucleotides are TGCGCCAGCAGCACTGACAGGGACACTGAAGCTTTCTTT. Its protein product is CASSTDRDTEAFF.

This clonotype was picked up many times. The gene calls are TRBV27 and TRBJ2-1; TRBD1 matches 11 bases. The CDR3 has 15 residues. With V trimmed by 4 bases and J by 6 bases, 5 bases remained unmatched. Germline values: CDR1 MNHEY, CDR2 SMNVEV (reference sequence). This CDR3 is CASSYPGQGANEQFF. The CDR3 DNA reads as TGTGCCAGCAGTTACCCAGGACAGGGGGCCAATGAGCAGTTCTTC.

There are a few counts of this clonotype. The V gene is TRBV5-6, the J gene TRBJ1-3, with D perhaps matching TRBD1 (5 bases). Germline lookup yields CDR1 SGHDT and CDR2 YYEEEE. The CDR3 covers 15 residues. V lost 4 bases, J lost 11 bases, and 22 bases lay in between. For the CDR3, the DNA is TGTGCCAGCAGCGGCCCGGGACCGGGGACTTCTCCCATATATTTT. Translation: CASSGPGPGTSPIYF.

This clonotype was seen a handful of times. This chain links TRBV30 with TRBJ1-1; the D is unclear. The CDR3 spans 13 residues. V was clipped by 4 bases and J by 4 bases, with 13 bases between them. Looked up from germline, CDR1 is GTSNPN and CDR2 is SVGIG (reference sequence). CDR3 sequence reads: CAWTQEGFTEAFF. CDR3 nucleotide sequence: TGTGCCTGGACCCAGGAAGGGTTCACTGAAGCTTTCTTT.

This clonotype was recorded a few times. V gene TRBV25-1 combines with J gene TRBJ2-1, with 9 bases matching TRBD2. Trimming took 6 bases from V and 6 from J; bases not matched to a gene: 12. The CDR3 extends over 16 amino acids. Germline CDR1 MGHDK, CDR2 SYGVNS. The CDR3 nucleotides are TGTGCCAGCAGCCTAGCGGGATCAAGAGCGGGCAATGAGCAGTTCTTC. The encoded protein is CASSLAGSRAGNEQFF.

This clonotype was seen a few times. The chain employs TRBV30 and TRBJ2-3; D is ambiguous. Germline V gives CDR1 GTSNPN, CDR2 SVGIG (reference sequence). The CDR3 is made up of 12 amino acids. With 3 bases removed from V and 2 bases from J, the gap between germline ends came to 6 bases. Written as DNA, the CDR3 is TGTGCCTGGAGGAAAGTCACAGATACGCAGTATTTT. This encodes CAWRKVTDTQYF.

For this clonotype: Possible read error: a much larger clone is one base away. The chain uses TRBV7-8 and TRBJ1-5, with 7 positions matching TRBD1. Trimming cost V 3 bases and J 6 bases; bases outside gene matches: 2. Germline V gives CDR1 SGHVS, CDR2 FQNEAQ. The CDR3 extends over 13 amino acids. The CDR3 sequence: CASSLGQIQPQHF. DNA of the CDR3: TGTGCCAGCAGCTTGGGACAGATTCAGCCCCAGCATTTT.

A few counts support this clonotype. The CDR3 sequence: CASSEKQGANQPQHF. The DNA of the CDR3 is TGTGCCAGCTCAGAAAAACAGGGGGCTAATCAGCCCCAGCATTTT. The V call is TRBV18, the J call TRBJ1-5; the match to TRBD1 covers 9 bases. V dropped 5 bases and J dropped 4; count of bases not matched to a gene: 6. CDR1 and CDR2 from the germline V gene are KGHSH and LQKENI. This CDR3 comprises 15 residues.

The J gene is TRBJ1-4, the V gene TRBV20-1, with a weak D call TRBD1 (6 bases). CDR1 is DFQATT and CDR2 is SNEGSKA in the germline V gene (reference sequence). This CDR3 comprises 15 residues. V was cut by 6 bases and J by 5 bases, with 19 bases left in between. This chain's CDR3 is CSAPAGGLLNEKLFF. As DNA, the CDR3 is TGCAGTGCCCCCGCGGGGGGGCTCTTGAATGAAAAACTGTTTTTT.

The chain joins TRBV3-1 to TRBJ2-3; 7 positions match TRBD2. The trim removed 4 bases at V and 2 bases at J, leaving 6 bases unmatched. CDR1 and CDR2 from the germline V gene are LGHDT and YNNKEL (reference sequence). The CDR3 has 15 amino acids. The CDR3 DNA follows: TGTGCCAGCAGCCCCGCTAGCGGCCCCACAGATACGCAGTATTTT. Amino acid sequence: CASSPASGPTDTQYF.

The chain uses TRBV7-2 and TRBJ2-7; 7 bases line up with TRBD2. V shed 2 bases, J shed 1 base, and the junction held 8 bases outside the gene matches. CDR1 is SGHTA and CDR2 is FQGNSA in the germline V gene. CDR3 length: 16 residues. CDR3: CASSLTNGGTSYEQYF. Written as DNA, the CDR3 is TGTGCCAGCAGCTTAACCAACGGGGGGACTTCCTACGAGCAGTACTTC.

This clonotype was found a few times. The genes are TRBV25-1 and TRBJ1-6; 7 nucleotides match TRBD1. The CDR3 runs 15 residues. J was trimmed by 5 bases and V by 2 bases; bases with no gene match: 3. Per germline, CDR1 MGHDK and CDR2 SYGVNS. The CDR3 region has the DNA TGTGCCAGCAGTGAACTGACAGGGAATAATTCACCCCTCCACTTT. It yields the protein CASSELTGNNSPLHF.

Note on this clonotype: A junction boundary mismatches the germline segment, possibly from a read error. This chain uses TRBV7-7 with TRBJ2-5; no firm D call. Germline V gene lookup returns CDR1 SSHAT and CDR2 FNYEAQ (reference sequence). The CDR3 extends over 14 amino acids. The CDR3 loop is CASSLGQSQETQYF. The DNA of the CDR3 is TGTGCTAGCAGCTTGGGCCAGAGCCAAGAGACCCAGTACTTC. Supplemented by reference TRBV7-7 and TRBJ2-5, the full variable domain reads GAGVSQSPRYKVTKRGQDVTLRCDPISSHATLYWYQQALGQGPEFLTYFNYEAQPDKSGLPSDRFSAERPEGSISTLTIQRTEQRDSAMYRCASSLGQSQETQYFGPGTRLLVL.

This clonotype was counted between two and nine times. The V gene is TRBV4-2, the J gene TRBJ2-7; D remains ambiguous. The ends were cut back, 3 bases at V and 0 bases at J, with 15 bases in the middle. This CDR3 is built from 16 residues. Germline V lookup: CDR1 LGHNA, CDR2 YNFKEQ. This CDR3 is CASSHLGRVPSYEQYF. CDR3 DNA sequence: TGTGCCAGCAGCCACCTTGGACGGGTCCCCTCCTACGAGCAGTACTTC.

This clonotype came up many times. The CDR3 sequence: CASIPGTGPYEQYF. The CDR3 region has the DNA TGTGCCAGCATCCCCGGGACAGGCCCCTACGAGCAGTACTTC. This sequence joins TRBV12-3 or TRBV12-4 and TRBJ2-7; TRBD1 matches at 8 bases. With V trimmed by 7 bases and J by 2 bases, 7 bases remained unmatched. The CDR3 is 14 residues long.